This T cell receptor beta chain derives from a study of control samples from healthy donors and cancer patients. TCRdb keeps only in-frame clones here, not all; method: immunoSEQ multiplex PCR. This table holds 120,000 or so clones, roughly 84% found once. The V gene's germline CDR1 is SGHNT and CDR2 YYREEE (reference sequence). This CDR3 comprises 16 residues. Between the trimmed V and J ends, which lost 1 base and 0 bases, there was a span of 13 bases. The chain has TRBV5-4 and TRBJ2-5; D is undetermined. The sample consisted of blood. This TCR was recovered from a man in his forties in good health. CDR3 coding DNA: TGTGCCAGCAGCTTGATGCAGATCACGTACCAAGAGACCCAGTACTTC. Its protein is CASSLMQITYQETQYF.